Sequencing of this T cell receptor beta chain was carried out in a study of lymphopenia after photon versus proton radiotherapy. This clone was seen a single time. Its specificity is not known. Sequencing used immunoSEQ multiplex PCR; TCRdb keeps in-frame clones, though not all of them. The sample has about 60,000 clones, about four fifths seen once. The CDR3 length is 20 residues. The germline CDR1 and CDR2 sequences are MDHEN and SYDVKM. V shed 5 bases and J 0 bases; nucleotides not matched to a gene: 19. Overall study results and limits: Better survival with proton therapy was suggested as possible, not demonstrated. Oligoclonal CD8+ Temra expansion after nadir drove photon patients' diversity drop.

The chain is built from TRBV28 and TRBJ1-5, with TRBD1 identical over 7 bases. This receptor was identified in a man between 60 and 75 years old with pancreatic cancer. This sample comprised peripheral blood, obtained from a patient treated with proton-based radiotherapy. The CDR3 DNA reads TGTGCCAGCAGTCGCCCGGGGGGGACAGAGGGGACGTATAGCAATCAGCCCCAGCATTTT. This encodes CASSRPGGTEGTYSNQPQHF.